The sequence of this TCR beta chain was determined in a study of T-cell memory formation after mild COVID-19. General observations from the study: Largely, contracting CD4+ clones fell within CM and EM, and contracting CD8+ clones within EMRA.

CDR1 MNHNY and CDR2 SVGAGI come from the germline V gene (reference sequence). The V end was cut by 5 bases, the J end by 5 bases, with 8 bases between. CDR3 size: 12 residues. TCRdb redid the calling of the 5' RACE reads with MiXCR, one entry per CDR3 protein. The repertoire has more than 110,000 distinct CDR3 sequences, 14% to 15% of them found once; the top ten carry about 26%. This clonotype was seen a few times. As yet, its antigen is unknown. The source is an adult woman who had mild COVID-19 (a few samples of this study predate the infection). Cell type and time point are not known. The rearrangement links TRBV6-6 to TRBJ2-3; no definite D call. Sequences were obtained from PBMCs or a T cell subset sorted from them (not recorded which). The CDR3 region has the DNA TGTGCCAGCAGTACTCACAAAGATACGCAGTATTTT. Its protein product is CASSTHKDTQYF.